This T cell receptor (beta chain) was recovered during a study of cytomegalovirus exposure and HLA in healthy donors. For the study at large: From some 190 million T cells, an earlier analysis saw roughly 110 million unique TCR beta sequences.

On this clone itself: Its antigen is not identified.

The study, taken as a whole, reports: A later analysis reportedly found fewer N-insertions in an Asian-associated ancestry cluster than the roughly 680-donor mean.

The CDR3 contains 15 residues. With 5 bases clipped from V and 5 bases from J, the junction kept 8 bases outside the gene matches. Germline values: CDR1 MNHNS, CDR2 SASEGT. 13 Jbeta primers and 60 Vbeta primers were used for the PCR. Methods used by the authors: A later analysis tallied 80 million or so unique TCR beta chains, 9 million to 12 million of them shared. Produced via immunoSEQ multiplex PCR; TCRdb's table is partial and in-frame only. The D gene and trimming were derived from the DNA, and the V and J assignments and clone size from that table. The table has under 200,000 clones, 85% seen once.

This rearrangement joins TRBV6-1 to TRBJ1-2; 10 bases agree with TRBD1. Input material: PBMCs. This TCR was sampled from a woman between 45 and 60 years old in good health and CMV-seronegative. CDR3 amino acids: CASSSKRTGGYGYTF. In DNA form, the CDR3 reads TGTGCCAGCAGTTCGAAACGGACAGGGGGGTATGGCTACACCTTC.